One T cell receptor beta chain is described in this entry. Antigen specificity is unknown. The data stem from a study of T cells expressing NK-cell markers. For the study at large: Repertoire data for TCR beta were derived from sorted T cells (CD3+CD56+NKG2C+, CD3+CD56+NKG2C- and CD3+CD56-NKG2C+). Study-level points and caveats: Roughly six donors carried dominant NKG2C+ clonotypes that made up roughly 1.0-8% of their CD8+ T cells.

It was by 5'RACE template switching with UMIs that TCR beta cDNA was made. TCRdb reprocessed the 5' RACE reads; each CDR3 protein has one entry and no DNA is given. The sample features roughly 450,000 distinct CDR3 sequences, with over 1.3% in its top ten. The CDR3 consists of 13 residues. The germline gives CDR1 MNHEY, CDR2 SMNVEV (reference sequence). The chain has TRBV27 and TRBJ2-1; TCRdb lists TRBD1, though no DNA is available to test this call. Sequencing was done on a sample of blood T cells: a sorted CD56 or NKG2C T cell subset, CD4+ or CD8+ T cells, or bulk PBMC T cells (not recorded which). The clonotype originates from a woman aged 45-60 years in good health. The CDR3 here is CASSLEGASEQFF.